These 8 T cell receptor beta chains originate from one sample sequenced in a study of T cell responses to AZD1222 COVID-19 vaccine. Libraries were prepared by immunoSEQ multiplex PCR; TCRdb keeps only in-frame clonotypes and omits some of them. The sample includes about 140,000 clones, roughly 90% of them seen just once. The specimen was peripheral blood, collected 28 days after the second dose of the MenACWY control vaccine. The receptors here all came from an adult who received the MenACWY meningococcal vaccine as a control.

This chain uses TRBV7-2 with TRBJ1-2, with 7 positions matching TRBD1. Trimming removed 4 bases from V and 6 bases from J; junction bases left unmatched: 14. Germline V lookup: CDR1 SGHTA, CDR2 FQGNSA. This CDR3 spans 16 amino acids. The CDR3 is CASSSKTGTALHGYTF. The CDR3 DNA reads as TGTGCCAGCAGCTCAAAAACCGGGACAGCTCTCCATGGCTACACCTTC.

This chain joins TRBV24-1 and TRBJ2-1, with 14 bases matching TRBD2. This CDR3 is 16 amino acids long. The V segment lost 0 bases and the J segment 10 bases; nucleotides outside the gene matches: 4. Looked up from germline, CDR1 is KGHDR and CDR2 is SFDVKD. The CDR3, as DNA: TGTGCCACCAGTGATTTGGGGACTAGCGGGAGCGACGAGCAGTTCTTC. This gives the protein CATSDLGTSGSDEQFF.

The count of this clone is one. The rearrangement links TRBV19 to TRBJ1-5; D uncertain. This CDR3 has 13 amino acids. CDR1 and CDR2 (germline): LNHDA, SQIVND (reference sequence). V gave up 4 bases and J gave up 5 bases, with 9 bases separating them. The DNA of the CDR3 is TGTGCCAGTAGTACCGTCAGAGATCAGCCCCAGCATTTT. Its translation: CASSTVRDQPQHF.

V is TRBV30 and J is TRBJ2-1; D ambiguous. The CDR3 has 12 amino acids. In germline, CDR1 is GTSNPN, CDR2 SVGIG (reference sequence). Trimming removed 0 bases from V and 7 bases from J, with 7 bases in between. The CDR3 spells CAWSVVGNEQFF. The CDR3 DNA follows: TGTGCCTGGAGTGTAGTGGGGAATGAGCAGTTCTTC.

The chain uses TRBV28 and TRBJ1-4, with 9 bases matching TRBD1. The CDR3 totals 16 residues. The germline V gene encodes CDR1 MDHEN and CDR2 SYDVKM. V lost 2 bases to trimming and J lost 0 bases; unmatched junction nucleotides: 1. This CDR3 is CASSLDRGSTNEKLFF. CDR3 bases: TGTGCCAGCAGTTTAGACAGGGGGTCAACTAATGAAAAACTGTTTTTT.

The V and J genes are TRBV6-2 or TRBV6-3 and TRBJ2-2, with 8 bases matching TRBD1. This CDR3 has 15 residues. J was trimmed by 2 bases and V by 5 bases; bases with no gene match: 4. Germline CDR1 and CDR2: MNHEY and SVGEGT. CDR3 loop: CASSPDRANTGELFF. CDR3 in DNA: TGTGCCAGCAGTCCGGACAGGGCTAACACCGGGGAGCTGTTTTTT.

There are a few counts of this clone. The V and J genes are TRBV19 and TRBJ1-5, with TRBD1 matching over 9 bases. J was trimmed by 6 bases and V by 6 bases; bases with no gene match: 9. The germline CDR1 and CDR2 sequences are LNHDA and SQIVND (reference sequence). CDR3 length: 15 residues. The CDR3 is CASRAPGQGSQPQHF. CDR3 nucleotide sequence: TGTGCCAGTAGAGCTCCGGGACAGGGTTCTCAGCCCCAGCATTTT. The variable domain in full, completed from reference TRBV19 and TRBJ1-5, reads DGGITQSPKYLFRKEGQNVTLSCEQNLNHDAMYWYRQDPGQGLRLIYYSQIVNDFQKGDIAEGYSVSREKKESFPLTVTSAQKNPTAFYLCASRAPGQGSQPQHFGDGTRLSIL.

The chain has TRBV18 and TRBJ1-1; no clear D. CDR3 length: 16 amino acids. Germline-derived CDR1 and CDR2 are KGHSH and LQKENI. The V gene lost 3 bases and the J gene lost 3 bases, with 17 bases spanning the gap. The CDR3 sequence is CASSPLVWRVDTEAFF. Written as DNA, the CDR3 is TGTGCCAGCTCACCGCTGGTCTGGAGGGTGGACACTGAAGCTTTCTTT.